Presented here are 4 T cell receptor beta chains from one specimen sequenced in a study of shared clonotypes between healthy human individuals. Clones were sequenced by immunoSEQ multiplex PCR, and TCRdb holds only the in-frame ones, with some missing. Found here are roughly 1 million clones, 65% to 80% of them singletons; the top ten hold 1.4%. The source material was memory CD4+ T cells sorted from blood. Subset here: CD45RA-negative fraction. These receptors came from a man aged 18 to 30 in good health.

This clone was counted at least ten times. This chain connects TRBV6-1 to TRBJ2-7; 7 bases map to TRBD1. From germline, CDR1 is MNHNS and CDR2 SASEGT. The CDR3 is made up of 15 amino acids. V lost 5 bases to trimming and J lost 0 bases; unmatched junction nucleotides: 7. This CDR3 reads CASSKQGFGSYEQYF. CDR3 nucleotide sequence: TGTGCCAGCAGTAAACAGGGGTTCGGCTCCTACGAGCAGTACTTC.

The genes are TRBV2 and TRBJ1-3, with D possibly being TRBD1 (5 bases). Per the germline V gene, CDR1 is SNHLY and CDR2 is FYNNEI. The CDR3 sequence is 15 residues long. V was clipped by 9 bases and J by 0 bases, with 15 bases between them. CDR3 nucleotides: TGTGCCAGTCTTAAGGGACGGAGCTCTGGAAACACCATATATTTT. Translation: CASLKGRSSGNTIYF.

V is TRBV7-8 and J is TRBJ2-5, with 7 positions matching TRBD2. Per germline, CDR1 SGHVS and CDR2 FQNEAQ. With V trimmed by 1 base and J by 4 bases, 3 bases remained unmatched. The CDR3 sequence is 14 residues long. Here the CDR3 DNA reads TGTGCCAGCAGCTTAGGGGAGCGGGGAGAGACCCAGTACTTC. Its translation is CASSLGERGETQYF.

V is TRBV6-5 and J is TRBJ1-1; D is perhaps TRBD1 (5 bases). V was cut by 6 bases and J by 3 bases, with 17 bases left in between. The germline CDR1 and CDR2 sequences are MNHEY and SVGAGI. The CDR3 is 15 amino acids. In DNA form, the CDR3 reads TGTGCCAGCAGGCTACGTAGACAGATACACACTGAAGCTTTCTTT. Encoded protein: CASRLRRQIHTEAFF.